Below, 24 T cell receptor beta chains from the same sample are listed, as sequenced in a study of blood T cells in healthy people across ages. Then a second PCR, running roughly 7 to 11 cycles, was carried out with a sample-barcoded 5' primer and a J-beta primer mix. TCRdb re-analysed the 5' RACE reads in MiXCR, keeping a single row per CDR3 protein. The data contain around 790,000 distinct CDR3 sequences, under 55% of them singletons. Sequenced sample: blood. These receptors all stem from a man in his fifties or sixties in good health.

As regards this clonotype: The junction shows a germline mismatch at one end, possibly a read error. The genes are TRBV5-1 and TRBJ1-2; D is uncertain. The V gene's germline CDR1 is SGHRS and CDR2 YFSETQ. The CDR3 covers 14 residues. The CDR3 is CASSLAAAAEGYTF. CDR3 DNA sequence: TGCGCCAGCAGTTTGGCGGCTGCAGCAGAGGGCTACACCTTC.

This chain uses TRBV2 with TRBJ1-2; 10 bases match TRBD1. Looked up from germline, CDR1 is SNHLY and CDR2 is FYNNEI. This CDR3 region has 13 residues. After removal of 7 bases from V and 6 bases from J, the junction contained 5 bases not matched to a gene. The CDR3, as DNA: TGTGCCAGCATGGGGGACAGGGGACATGGCTACACCTTC. Encoded protein: CASMGDRGHGYTF.

This chain uses TRBV5-6 with TRBJ2-1, with D uncertain. This CDR3 is built from 14 residues. CDR1 and CDR2 (germline): SGHDT, YYEEEE. The V and J ends lost 5 bases and 5 bases respectively, with 14 bases between them. CDR3 nucleotide sequence: TGTGCCAGCAGTTCCCTGGGCAAGGACAATGAGCAGTTCTTC. Translating it yields CASSSLGKDNEQFF.

Only a few counts were recorded for this clonotype. The rearrangement joins TRBV7-8 to TRBJ2-5; maybe TRBD2 (5 bases). Trimming left V 5 bases short and J 2 bases short, with 18 bases between. Germline values: CDR1 SGHVS, CDR2 FQNEAQ. The length of the CDR3 is 16 residues. The CDR3 DNA sequence: TGTGCCAGCAGCCGACCGGCCGGGAACCTACAAGAGACCCAGTACTTC. Its protein is CASSRPAGNLQETQYF.

This sequence joins TRBV12-3 or TRBV12-4 and TRBJ2-1, with 9 bases aligning to TRBD2. J lost 12 bases, V lost 8 bases, and 8 bases had no gene match. This CDR3 contains 12 residues. CDR3 amino acids: CASLTSGTWQFF. The CDR3 nucleotides read TGTGCCAGCCTGACTAGCGGAACTTGGCAGTTCTTC.

This clonotype showed up just a few times. The chain is built from TRBV6-2 or TRBV6-3 and TRBJ2-1; possibly TRBD2 for D (7 bases). CDR3 length: 14 amino acids. Germline V gene sequence: CDR1 MNHEY, CDR2 SVGEGT. V was cut by 6 bases and J by 9 bases, with 18 bases left in between. In DNA form, the CDR3 reads TGTGCCAGCAGCCCCCGAGGGGGGGGGAGTGAGCAGTTCTTC. Translated: CASSPRGGGSEQFF.

The chain uses TRBV9 and TRBJ2-3, with 8 bases matching TRBD2. This CDR3 has 17 amino acids. The germline V gene encodes CDR1 SGDLS and CDR2 YYNGEE. The junction had 10 bases not matched to a gene; V was cut back by 0 bases and J by 4 bases. The CDR3 DNA reads as TGTGCCAGCAGCGTAGCCCACGGGGGGGCGGGCGCAGATACGCAGTATTTT. It codes for CASSVAHGGAGADTQYF.

V gene TRBV5-5 combines with J gene TRBJ2-3; 7 positions agree with TRBD1. The junction had 15 bases not matched to a gene; V was cut back by 6 bases and J by 2 bases. The CDR3 is 17 residues long. Germline CDR1 reads SGHKS; CDR2 reads YYEKEE (reference sequence). In DNA, the CDR3 is TGTGCCAGCAACTCGGAACAGGGGAATATTTTCACAGATACGCAGTATTTT. Translated: CASNSEQGNIFTDTQYF.

J is TRBJ1-5 and V is TRBV27, with a possible D match to TRBD1 (5 bases). CDR1 is MNHEY, CDR2 SMNVEV, per germline (reference sequence). CDR3 length equals 12 residues. V was trimmed by 1 base and J by 8 bases, leaving 6 bases between them. The CDR3, as DNA: TGTGCCAGCAGTTTATTGGGGGAGCCCCAGCATTTT. Its translation is CASSLLGEPQHF.

This sequence joins TRBV6-6 and TRBJ2-7; 11 bases map to TRBD1. V gave up 6 bases and J gave up 6 bases; unmatched junction bases: 7. This CDR3 spans 14 amino acids. The germline gives CDR1 MNHNY, CDR2 SVGAGI (reference sequence). CDR3 protein: CASREPGQGGEQYF. CDR3 nucleotides: TGTGCCAGCAGGGAACCGGGACAGGGGGGCGAGCAGTACTTC.

V usage is TRBV7-2 and J usage is TRBJ2-3; 8 bases align to TRBD1. Germline CDR1 is SGHTA and CDR2 is FQGNSA. The CDR3 is 15 residues long. V trimming: 5 bases; J trimming: 10 bases; junction bases outside the gene matches: 14. CDR3 region: CASSTRTGISNAQYF. DNA of the CDR3: TGTGCCAGCAGCACGAGGACAGGGATCTCCAATGCGCAGTATTTT. Complete variable domain (other parts from reference TRBV7-2 and TRBJ2-3): GAGVSQSPSNKVTEKGKDVELRCDPISGHTALYWYRQSLGQGLEFLIYFQGNSAPDKSGLPSDRFSAERTGGSVSTLTIQRTQQEDSAVYLCASSTRTGISNAQYFGPGTRLTVL.

This chain uses TRBV6-5 with TRBJ2-2; TRBD1 matches 11 bases. J was trimmed by 6 bases and V by 5 bases; bases with no gene match: 5. The CDR3 loop spans 15 amino acids. Germline CDR1 and CDR2: MNHEY and SVGAGI. CDR3 residues: CASSQDRGRPGELFF. In nucleotides, the CDR3 is TGTGCCAGCAGTCAGGACAGGGGGCGACCCGGGGAGCTGTTTTTT.

This clonotype occurred once. The chain recombines TRBV7-6 with TRBJ2-1; D is uncertain. From germline, CDR1 is SGHVS and CDR2 FNYEAQ. Trimming removed 5 bases at V and 7 bases at J, with 12 bases between. This CDR3 is 13 amino acids long. The CDR3 DNA is TGTGCCAGCAGCCCGAATAGGCAGAATGAGCAGTTCTTC. Its translation: CASSPNRQNEQFF. The whole variable domain, remainder taken from reference TRBV7-6 and TRBJ2-1, is GAGVSQSPRYKVTKRGQDVALRCDPISGHVSLYWYRQALGQGPEFLTYFNYEAQQDKSGLPNDRFSAERPEGSISTLTIQRTEQRDSAMYRCASSPNRQNEQFFGPGTRLTVL.

This clonotype was picked up a small number of times. J is TRBJ2-1 and V is TRBV20-1; either TRBD1 or TRBD2 may supply D (5 bases each). The CDR3 runs 12 residues. V lost 3 bases, J lost 6 bases, and 9 bases lay in between. Germline loops: CDR1 DFQATT, CDR2 SNEGSKA (reference sequence). The CDR3 DNA follows: TGCAGTGCTAGGAGGGGTCGCAATGAGCAGTTCTTC. Residues: CSARRGRNEQFF.

The rearrangement joins TRBV25-1 to TRBJ2-7; 9 positions match TRBD1. This CDR3 spans 15 amino acids. The ends lost 1 base at V and 2 bases at J; junction bases unmatched: 3. CDR1 and CDR2 from the germline V gene are MGHDK and SYGVNS. The CDR3 DNA sequence: TGTGCCAGCAGTGAATGGGGACAGGGTCCCTACGAGCAGTACTTC. It translates to CASSEWGQGPYEQYF.

This clonotype has just a few counts. The chain carries TRBV3-1 and TRBJ2-4; D is perhaps TRBD2 (5 bases). V lost 2 bases and J 1 base, leaving 9 bases between the germline ends. The germline V gene has CDR1 LGHDT and CDR2 YNNKEL (reference sequence). The CDR3 is made up of 15 amino acids. CDR3 nucleotide sequence: TGTGCCAGCAGCCAACTTACGGGGGCCAAAAACATTCAGTACTTC. It codes for CASSQLTGAKNIQYF.

V and J are TRBV7-9 and TRBJ2-2, with 8 positions matching TRBD2. This CDR3 comprises 18 residues. Losses at the gene ends were 4 bases for V and 7 bases for J; bases not matched to a gene: 17. Germline V gene lookup returns CDR1 SEHNR and CDR2 FQNEAQ (reference sequence). The CDR3 here is CASSYSTPGLDPGGELFF. The CDR3, as DNA: TGTGCCAGCAGCTACTCTACACCGGGACTAGATCCGGGCGGGGAGCTGTTTTTT.

The chain couples TRBV30 to TRBJ2-3; 9 nucleotides align to TRBD1. With 5 bases clipped from V and 0 bases from J, the junction kept 3 bases outside the gene matches. The CDR3 runs 14 residues. Per germline, CDR1 GTSNPN and CDR2 SVGIG (reference sequence). The CDR3 nucleotides are TGTGCCTGGGGACAGGGGCTTAGCACAGATACGCAGTATTTT. Protein: CAWGQGLSTDTQYF.

This chain uses TRBV13 with TRBJ1-1, with TRBD1 matching 7 bases. From germline, CDR1 is PRHDT and CDR2 FYEKMQ (reference sequence). This CDR3 has 15 amino acids. V gave up 2 bases and J gave up 5 bases; unmatched junction bases: 8. The CDR3 sequence is CASSLLDRERTEAFF. The CDR3 bases are TGTGCCAGCAGCTTACTCGACAGGGAAAGAACTGAAGCTTTCTTT.

This clonotype was counted between two and nine times. This chain uses TRBV15 with TRBJ1-2; 9 bases line up with TRBD1. The trim removed 3 bases at V and 8 bases at J, leaving 10 bases unmatched. The CDR3 loop spans 15 amino acids. Germline assignment: CDR1 LNHNV and CDR2 YYDKDF (reference sequence). CDR3 DNA: TGTGCCACCAGCAGCACGTGGGGACAGGGCATCGGCTACACCTTC. Encoded protein: CATSSTWGQGIGYTF.

The sample holds many counts of this clonotype. The rearrangement links TRBV7-2 to TRBJ2-5; the match to TRBD2 covers 8 bases. V lost 0 bases to trimming and J lost 5 bases; unmatched junction nucleotides: 5. CDR1 SGHTA and CDR2 FQGNSA come from the germline V gene. CDR3 length: 15 residues. The CDR3 sequence: CASSLARGARETQYF. CDR3 coding DNA: TGTGCCAGCAGCTTAGCGCGGGGGGCCAGGGAGACCCAGTACTTC.

The V call is TRBV5-8, the J call TRBJ2-1; D unresolved. This CDR3 has 15 residues. The germline CDR1 and CDR2 sequences are SGHTS and YDEGEE. Trimming cost V 4 bases and J 2 bases, with 13 bases left between them. CDR3 nucleotides: TGTGCCAGCAGCGGCTTCGGCACTACCTACAATGAGCAGTTCTTC. Translated, it gives CASSGFGTTYNEQFF.

This clonotype has a handful of counts. The chain uses TRBV7-3 and TRBJ1-1; perhaps TRBD1 as D (5 bases). The CDR3 is 15 amino acids. V was shortened by 5 bases and J by 7 bases, with 20 bases between the two germline ends. Germline values: CDR1 SGHTA, CDR2 FQGTGA. CDR3 nucleotides: TGTGCCAGCAGCCCAGGTGGGGACGGAGCTGGTGAAGCTTTCTTT. Its protein is CASSPGGDGAGEAFF. Together with reference TRBV7-3 and TRBJ1-1, the CDR3 gives the full variable domain: GAGVSQTPSNKVTEKGKYVELRCDPISGHTALYWYRQSLGQGPEFLIYFQGTGAADDSGLPNDRFFAVRPEGSVSTLKIQRTERGDSAVYLCASSPGGDGAGEAFFGQGTRLTVV.

The chain uses TRBV11-2 and TRBJ2-7, with 7 bases identical to TRBD1. The junction had 8 bases not matched to a gene; V was cut back by 2 bases and J by 4 bases. CDR3 size: 15 residues. Germline V gene sequence: CDR1 SGHAT, CDR2 FQNNGV. The CDR3 sequence is CASSLNGQGVYEQYF. The CDR3 DNA is TGTGCCAGCAGCTTAAATGGGCAGGGGGTTTACGAGCAGTACTTC.